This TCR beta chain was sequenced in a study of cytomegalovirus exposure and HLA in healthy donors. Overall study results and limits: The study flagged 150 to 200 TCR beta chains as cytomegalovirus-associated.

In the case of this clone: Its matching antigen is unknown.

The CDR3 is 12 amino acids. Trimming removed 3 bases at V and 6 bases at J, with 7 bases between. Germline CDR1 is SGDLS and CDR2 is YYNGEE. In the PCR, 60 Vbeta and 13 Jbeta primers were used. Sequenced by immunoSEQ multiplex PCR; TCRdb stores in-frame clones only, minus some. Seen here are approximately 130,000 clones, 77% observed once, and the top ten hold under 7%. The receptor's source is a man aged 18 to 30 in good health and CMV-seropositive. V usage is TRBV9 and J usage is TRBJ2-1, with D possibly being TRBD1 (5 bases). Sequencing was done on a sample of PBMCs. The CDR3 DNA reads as TGTGCCAGCAGCGGCGACAGCAATGAGCAGTTCTTC. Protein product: CASSGDSNEQFF.